Each of the 6 T cell receptor beta chains below was sequenced from the same sample in a study of blood T cell repertoires in COVID-19. Assay used: immunoSEQ multiplex PCR; TCRdb lists only in-frame clones, some missing. The data contain under 150,000 clones, 80% to 85% of them singletons. Sequencing was carried out using peripheral blood. These receptors all stem from a woman aged 60 to 75 with acute or convalescent COVID-19.

V is TRBV19 and J is TRBJ1-5; no firm D call. Germline-derived CDR1 and CDR2 are LNHDA and SQIVND (reference sequence). Trimming cost V 3 bases and J 7 bases, with 10 bases left between them. CDR3 length: 13 amino acids. The chain's CDR3 is CASSIGRGQPQHF. The CDR3 region has the DNA TGTGCCAGTAGTATTGGGAGAGGACAGCCCCAGCATTTT.

The table lists this clone with a count of one. V is TRBV27 and J is TRBJ1-1, with TRBD1 as a possible D gene (6 bases). The V gene's germline CDR1 is MNHEY and CDR2 SMNVEV (reference sequence). The CDR3 sequence is 12 residues long. V was shortened by 6 bases and J by 5 bases, with 10 bases between the two germline ends. This CDR3 reads CASSHRVTEAFF. The CDR3 DNA reads as TGTGCCAGCAGCCACAGGGTTACTGAAGCTTTCTTT.

This chain joins TRBV19 and TRBJ1-4; no clear D gene. CDR1 is LNHDA and CDR2 is SQIVND in the germline V gene (reference sequence). The CDR3 is made up of 15 amino acids. V gave up 6 bases and J gave up 0 bases, with 11 bases separating them. The CDR3: CASRAGYSTNEKLFF. The CDR3 nucleotides are TGTGCCAGTAGAGCAGGCTACTCAACTAATGAAAAACTGTTTTTT.

This chain connects TRBV11-3 to TRBJ1-1; 7 bases line up with TRBD1. Per germline, CDR1 SGHNT and CDR2 YENEEA. The length of the CDR3 is 16 residues. Trimming took 4 bases from V and 3 from J; bases not matched to a gene: 11. The CDR3 DNA follows: TGTGCCAGCAGCTCGAGACAGGGCTTTTCCGACACTGAAGCTTTCTTT. This codes for CASSSRQGFSDTEAFF.

This chain uses TRBV2 with TRBJ1-4, with TRBD1 as a possible D gene (5 bases). The V gene's germline CDR1 is SNHLY and CDR2 FYNNEI. This CDR3 has 15 residues. Deletions cut 3 bases from V and 4 bases from J, with 12 bases between. The CDR3 spells CASSDQGLGNEKLFF. Here the CDR3 DNA reads TGTGCCAGCAGTGACCAGGGACTGGGTAATGAAAAACTGTTTTTT.

This clone was seen only a few times. The rearrangement joins TRBV11-3 to TRBJ2-1, with D possibly being TRBD2 (6 bases). The germline CDR1 and CDR2 sequences are SGHNT and YENEEA. CDR3 length: 15 residues. Trimming shortened V by 0 bases and J by 5 bases, and 11 bases separated the two germline ends. CDR3 residues: CASSLEVTSNNEQFF. CDR3 in DNA: TGTGCCAGCAGCTTAGAGGTGACTAGTAACAATGAGCAGTTCTTC.